Included here is one T cell receptor (beta chain) sequence, with context. This clone's antigen is unknown. Per-base qualities were not stored, and no clone one base away is much larger. Genomic DNA was extracted from sorted cells for sequencing of the TCRbeta CDR3 region. TCRbeta CDR3 regions were sequenced using the immunoSEQ Assay. The table comes from immuneACCESS by way of TCRdb, which keeps in-frame sequences with V and J called. Part of the clones is missing from these tables; in studies checked, under half for an unresolved V gene and the rest for unknown reasons. Counted in this sample were 35,000 to 45,000 clones; over 65% of them appeared once. Of the sample, roughly 24% is held by the ten largest clones. The germline V end is reduced by 0 bases and the J end by 5 bases; junction bases left unmatched: 6. CDR1 and CDR2 (SGHTA, FQGNSA) derive from the germline V gene. The CDR3 has 15 amino acids, counting the end cysteine and phenylalanine. Only the CDR3 region is kept as DNA, spanning 45 bases read in frame from base 1.

Patients with a history of autoimmune disease or receiving systemic immunosuppression were excluded from the trial. In every dose cohort, peripheral blood was drawn for TCR sequencing at baseline, cycle 4 day 1, and cycle 7 day 1. Samples were obtained from an open-label, multicenter, first-in-human phase I dose-escalation trial of ivuxolimab. Adults with locally advanced or metastatic head and neck squamous cell, hepatocellular, melanoma or renal cell carcinoma were enrolled in the trial. Before TCR sequencing, CD4+ T cells and CD8+ T cells were sorted from peripheral blood as separate populations. The sample originates from a study of OX40 agonist ivuxolimab in advanced cancers. For the wider study: The costimulatory receptor OX40 (CD134) was targeted by ivuxolimab, a fully human IgG2 agonistic monoclonal antibody. Intravenous ivuxolimab was administered to patients every 2 weeks at six dose levels: 0.01, 0.1, 0.3, 1.5, 3 and 10 mg/kg. Among the roughly 52 dose-escalation patients, some 19 had hepatocellular carcinoma, 15 melanoma, 9 renal cell carcinoma and 9 head and neck cancer. The paper covers the monotherapy dose-escalation part of the phase I ivuxolimab trial, which included N of about 56 patients. Peripheral TCRbeta sequencing aimed to test whether ivuxolimab altered TCR sequence diversity and caused clonal T-cell expansion. Partial responses occurred in three dose-escalation patients: two with cutaneous melanoma and one with hepatocellular carcinoma. The dose-escalation cohort was about 83% male with a mean age of about 60 years, ranging from about 23 to 85. Patients were allowed to have had prior anti-PD-1, anti-PD-L1 or anti-CTLA-4 therapy, and approximately 40% of the dose-escalation patients had previously received checkpoint inhibitors.

Results the study describes overall, beyond this receptor: At doses from 0.1 to 3.0 mg/kg, clonal expansion was seen in both CD4+ and CD8+ blood T cells between baseline and week 6. After ivuxolimab, CD8+ T cells had more expanded clones than CD4+ T cells on average. The antigen specificity of the clonally expanded peripheral T cells was not determined. Low levels of normalized T-cell clonal expansion were also seen in some nonresponding patients. Partial responders in the 0.1-3.0 mg/kg groups had among the lowest normalized peripheral clonal expansion, especially among CD8+ T cells.

The receptor chain draws on TRBV7-2 and TRBJ2-7, with TRBD1 identical over 8 junction bases. The receptor was derived from an adult with an advanced solid tumor such as melanoma, head and neck, liver or kidney cancer. The specimen comprised CD4+ or CD8+ T cells sorted from blood, sampled in a trial of the OX40 agonist ivuxolimab. The DNA is as follows: TGTGCCAGCAGCTTAGCAGGGGACAGGTCTAACGAGCAGTACTTC. This is translated as CASSLAGDRSNEQYF.